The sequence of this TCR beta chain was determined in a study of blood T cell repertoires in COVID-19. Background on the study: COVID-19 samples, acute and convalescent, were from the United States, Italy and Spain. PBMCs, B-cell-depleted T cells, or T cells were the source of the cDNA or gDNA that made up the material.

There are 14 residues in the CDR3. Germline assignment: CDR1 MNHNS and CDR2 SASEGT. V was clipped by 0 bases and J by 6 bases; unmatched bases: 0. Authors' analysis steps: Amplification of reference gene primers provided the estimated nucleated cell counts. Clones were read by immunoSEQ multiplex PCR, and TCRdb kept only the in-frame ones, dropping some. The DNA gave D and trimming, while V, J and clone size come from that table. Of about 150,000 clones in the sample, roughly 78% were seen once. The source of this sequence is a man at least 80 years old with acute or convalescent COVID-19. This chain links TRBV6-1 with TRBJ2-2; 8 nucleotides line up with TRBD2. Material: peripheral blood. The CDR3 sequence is CASSEARGAGELFF. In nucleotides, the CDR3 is TGTGCCAGCAGTGAAGCGCGGGGGGCCGGGGAGCTGTTTTTT.